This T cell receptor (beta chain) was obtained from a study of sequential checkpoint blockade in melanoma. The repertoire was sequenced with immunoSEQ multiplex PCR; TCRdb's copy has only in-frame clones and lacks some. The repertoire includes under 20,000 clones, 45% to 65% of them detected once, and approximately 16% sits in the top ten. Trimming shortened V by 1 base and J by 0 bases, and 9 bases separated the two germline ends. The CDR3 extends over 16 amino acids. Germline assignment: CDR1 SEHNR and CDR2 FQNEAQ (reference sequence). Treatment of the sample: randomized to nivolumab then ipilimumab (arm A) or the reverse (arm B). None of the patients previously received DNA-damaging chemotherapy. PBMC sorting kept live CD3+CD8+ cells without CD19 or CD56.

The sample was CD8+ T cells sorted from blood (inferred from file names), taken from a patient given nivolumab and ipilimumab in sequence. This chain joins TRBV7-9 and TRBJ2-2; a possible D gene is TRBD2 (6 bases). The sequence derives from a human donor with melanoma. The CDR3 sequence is CASSLDPGANTGELFF. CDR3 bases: TGTGCCAGCAGCTTAGATCCGGGAGCGAACACCGGGGAGCTGTTTTTT.